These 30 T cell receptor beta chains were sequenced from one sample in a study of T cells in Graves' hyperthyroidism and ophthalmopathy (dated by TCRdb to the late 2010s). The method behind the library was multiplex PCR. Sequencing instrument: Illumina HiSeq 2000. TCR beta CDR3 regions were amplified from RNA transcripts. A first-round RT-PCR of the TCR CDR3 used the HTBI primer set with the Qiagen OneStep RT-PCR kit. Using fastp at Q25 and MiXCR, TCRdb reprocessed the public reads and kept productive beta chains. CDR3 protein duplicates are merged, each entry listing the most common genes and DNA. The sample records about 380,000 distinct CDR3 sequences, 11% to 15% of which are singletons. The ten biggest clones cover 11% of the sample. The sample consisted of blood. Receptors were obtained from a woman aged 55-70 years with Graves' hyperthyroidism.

Here the CDR3 DNA reads TGCGCCAGCAGCTTGGCCGGAACGTTCCAAGAGGTCCAGTACTTC. Protein: CASSLAGTFQEVQYF. The gene calls are TRBV5-1 and TRBJ2-5, with D unresolved. The CDR3 is 15 amino acids. V was shortened by 0 bases and J by 10 bases, with 19 bases between the two germline ends. CDR1 and CDR2 (germline): SGHRS, YFSETQ. Supplemented by reference TRBV5-1 and TRBJ2-5, the full variable domain reads KAGVTQTPRYLIKTRGQQVTLSCSPISGHRSVSWYQQTPGQGLQFLFEYFSETQRNKGNFPGRFSGRQFSNSRSEMNVSTLELGDSALYLCASSLAGTFQEVQYFGPGTRLLVL.

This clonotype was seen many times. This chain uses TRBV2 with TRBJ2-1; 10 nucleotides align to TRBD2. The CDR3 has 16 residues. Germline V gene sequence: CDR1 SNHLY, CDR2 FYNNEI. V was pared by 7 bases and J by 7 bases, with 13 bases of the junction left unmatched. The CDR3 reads CASTPLAGVGGNEQFF. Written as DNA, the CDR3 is TGTGCCAGCACACCTCTAGCGGGAGTTGGGGGGAATGAGCAGTTCTTC.

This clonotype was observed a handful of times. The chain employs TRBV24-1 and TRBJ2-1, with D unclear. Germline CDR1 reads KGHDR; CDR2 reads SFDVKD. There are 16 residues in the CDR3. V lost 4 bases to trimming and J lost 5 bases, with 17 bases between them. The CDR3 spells CATSEDKAAGHNEQFF. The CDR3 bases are TGTGCCACCAGTGAAGATAAGGCCGCTGGACACAATGAGCAGTTCTTC.

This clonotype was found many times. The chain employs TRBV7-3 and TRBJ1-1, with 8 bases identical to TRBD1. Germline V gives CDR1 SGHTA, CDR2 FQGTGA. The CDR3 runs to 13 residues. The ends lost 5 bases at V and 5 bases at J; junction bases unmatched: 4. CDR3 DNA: TGTGCCAGCAGCAGCGACAGGGGAACTGAAGCTTTCTTT. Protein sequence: CASSSDRGTEAFF.

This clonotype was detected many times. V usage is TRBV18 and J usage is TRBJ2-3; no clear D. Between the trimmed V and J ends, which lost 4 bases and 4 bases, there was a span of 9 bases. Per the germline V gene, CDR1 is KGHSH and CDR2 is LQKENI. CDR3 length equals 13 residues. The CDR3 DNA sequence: TGTGCCAGCTCACTGTCGCGCCCAGATACGCAGTATTTT. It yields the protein CASSLSRPDTQYF.

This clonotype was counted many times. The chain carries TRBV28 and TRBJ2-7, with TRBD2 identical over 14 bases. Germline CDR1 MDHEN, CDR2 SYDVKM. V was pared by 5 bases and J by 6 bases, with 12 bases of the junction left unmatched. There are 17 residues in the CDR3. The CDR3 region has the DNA TGTGCCAGCAGTCCCGCCCCGGGACTAGCGGGGGTGAGCGAGCAGTACTTC. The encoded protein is CASSPAPGLAGVSEQYF.

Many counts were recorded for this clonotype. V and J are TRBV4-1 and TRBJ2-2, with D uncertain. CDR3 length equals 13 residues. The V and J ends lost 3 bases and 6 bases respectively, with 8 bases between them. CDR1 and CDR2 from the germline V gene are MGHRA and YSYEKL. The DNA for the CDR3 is TGCGCCAGCAGCCAGGATCAGTCCGGGGAGCTGTTTTTT. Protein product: CASSQDQSGELFF.

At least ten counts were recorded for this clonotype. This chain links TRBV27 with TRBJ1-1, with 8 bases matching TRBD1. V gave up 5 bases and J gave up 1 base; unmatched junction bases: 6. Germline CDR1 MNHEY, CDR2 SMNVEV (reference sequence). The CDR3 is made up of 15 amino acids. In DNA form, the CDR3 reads TGTGCCAGCAGTCCGGCCGGGACAGGGAACACTGAAGCTTTCTTT. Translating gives CASSPAGTGNTEAFF.

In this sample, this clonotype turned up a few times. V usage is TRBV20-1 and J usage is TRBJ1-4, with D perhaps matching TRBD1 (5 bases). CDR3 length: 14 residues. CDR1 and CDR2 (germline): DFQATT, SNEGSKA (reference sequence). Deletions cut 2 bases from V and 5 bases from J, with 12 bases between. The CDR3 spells CSARTDSRNEKLFF. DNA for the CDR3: TGCAGTGCTAGAACTGACAGCCGGAATGAAAAACTGTTTTTT.

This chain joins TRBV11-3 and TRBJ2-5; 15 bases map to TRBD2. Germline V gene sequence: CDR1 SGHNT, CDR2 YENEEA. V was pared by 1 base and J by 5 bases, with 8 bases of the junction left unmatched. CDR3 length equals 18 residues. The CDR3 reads CASSLGGLAGGIGETQYF. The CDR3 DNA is TGTGCCAGCAGCTTAGGGGGACTAGCGGGAGGAATCGGGGAGACCCAGTACTTC.

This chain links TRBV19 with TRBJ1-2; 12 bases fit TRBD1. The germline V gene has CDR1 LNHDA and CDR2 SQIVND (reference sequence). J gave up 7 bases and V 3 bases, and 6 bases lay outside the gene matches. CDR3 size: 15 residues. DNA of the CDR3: TGTGCCAGTAGTATGGGGACAGGGGGCAAGAGTGGCTACACCTTC. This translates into CASSMGTGGKSGYTF.

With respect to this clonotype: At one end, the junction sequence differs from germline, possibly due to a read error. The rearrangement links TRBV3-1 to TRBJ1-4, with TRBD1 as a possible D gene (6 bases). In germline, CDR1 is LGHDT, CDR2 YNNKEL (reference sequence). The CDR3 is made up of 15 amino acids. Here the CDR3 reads CASSTLQGGNEKLSF. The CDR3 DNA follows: TGTGCCAGCAGTACATTACAGGGAGGGAATGAAAAACTGTCTTTT.

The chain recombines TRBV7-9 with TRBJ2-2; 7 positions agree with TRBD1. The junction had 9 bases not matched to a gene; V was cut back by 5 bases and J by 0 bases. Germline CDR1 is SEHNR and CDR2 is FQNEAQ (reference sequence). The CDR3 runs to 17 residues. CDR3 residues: CASSLPRDRANTGELFF. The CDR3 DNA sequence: TGTGCCAGCAGCCTACCCCGCGACAGGGCGAACACCGGGGAGCTGTTTTTT.

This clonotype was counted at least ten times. The CDR3 DNA reads TGTGCCAGCAGCCCCGGTCATGGCCAAGAGACCCAGTACTTC. It specifies CASSPGHGQETQYF. V usage is TRBV9 and J usage is TRBJ2-5; unclear D gene. The CDR3 is 14 amino acids. Trimming pared 4 bases from V and 1 base from J, leaving 11 bases between. The germline gives CDR1 SGDLS, CDR2 YYNGEE.

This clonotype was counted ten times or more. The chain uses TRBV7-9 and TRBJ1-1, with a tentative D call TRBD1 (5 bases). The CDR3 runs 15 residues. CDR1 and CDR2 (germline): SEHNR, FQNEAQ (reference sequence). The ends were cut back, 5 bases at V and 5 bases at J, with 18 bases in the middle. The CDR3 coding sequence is TGTGCCAGCAGCCCCCCGGGGGGGGGACGGACTGAAGCTTTCTTT. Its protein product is CASSPPGGGRTEAFF. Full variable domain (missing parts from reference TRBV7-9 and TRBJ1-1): DTGVSQNPRHKITKRGQNVTFRCDPISEHNRLYWYRQTLGQGPEFLTYFQNEAQLEKSRLLSDRFSAERPKGSFSTLEIQRTEQGDSAMYLCASSPPGGGRTEAFFGQGTRLTVV.

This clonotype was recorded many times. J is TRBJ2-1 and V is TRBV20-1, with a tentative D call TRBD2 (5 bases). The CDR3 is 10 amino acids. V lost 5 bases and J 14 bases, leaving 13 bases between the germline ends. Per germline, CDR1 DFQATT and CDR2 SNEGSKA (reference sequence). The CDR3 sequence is CSARRIGEFF. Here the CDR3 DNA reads TGCAGTGCTCGGAGGATTGGGGAGTTCTTC.

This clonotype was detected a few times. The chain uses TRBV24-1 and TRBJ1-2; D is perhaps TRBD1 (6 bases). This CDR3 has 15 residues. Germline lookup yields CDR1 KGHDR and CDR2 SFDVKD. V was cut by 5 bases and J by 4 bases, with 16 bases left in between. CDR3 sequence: CATSVRDTGTYGYTF. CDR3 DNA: TGTGCCACCAGTGTTAGGGACACTGGAACCTATGGCTACACCTTC.

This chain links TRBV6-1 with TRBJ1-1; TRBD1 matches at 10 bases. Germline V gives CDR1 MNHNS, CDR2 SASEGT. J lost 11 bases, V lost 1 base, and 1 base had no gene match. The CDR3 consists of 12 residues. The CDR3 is CASSEGTGGAFF. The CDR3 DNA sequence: TGTGCCAGCAGTGAAGGGACAGGGGGGGCTTTCTTT.

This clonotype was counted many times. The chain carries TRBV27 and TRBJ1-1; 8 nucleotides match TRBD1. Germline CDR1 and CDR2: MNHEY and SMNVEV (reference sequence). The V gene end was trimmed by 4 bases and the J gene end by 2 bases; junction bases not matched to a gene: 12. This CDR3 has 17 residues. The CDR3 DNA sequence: TGTGCCAGCAGTTCCCGGACAGGGAGAGGCTCAAACACTGAAGCTTTCTTT. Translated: CASSSRTGRGSNTEAFF.

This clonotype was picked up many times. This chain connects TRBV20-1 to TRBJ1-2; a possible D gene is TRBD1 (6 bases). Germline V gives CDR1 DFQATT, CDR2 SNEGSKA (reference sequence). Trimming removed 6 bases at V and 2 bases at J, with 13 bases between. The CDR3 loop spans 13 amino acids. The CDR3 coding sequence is TGCAGTGCAGACTACAGGGTAAACTATGGCTACACCTTC. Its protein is CSADYRVNYGYTF.

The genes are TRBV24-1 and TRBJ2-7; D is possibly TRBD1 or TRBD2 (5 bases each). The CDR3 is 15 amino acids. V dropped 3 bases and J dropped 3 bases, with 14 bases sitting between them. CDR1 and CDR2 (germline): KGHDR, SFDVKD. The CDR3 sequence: CATSDPGAGNYEQYF. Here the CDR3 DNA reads TGTGCCACCAGTGATCCCGGGGCAGGGAACTACGAGCAGTACTTC.

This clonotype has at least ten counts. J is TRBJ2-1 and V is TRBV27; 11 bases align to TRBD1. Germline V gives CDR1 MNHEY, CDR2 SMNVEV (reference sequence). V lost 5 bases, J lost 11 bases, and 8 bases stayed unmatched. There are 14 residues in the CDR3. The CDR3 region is CASSLTGTGGKQFF. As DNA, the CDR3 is TGTGCCAGCAGTCTAACGGGGACAGGGGGTAAGCAGTTCTTC.

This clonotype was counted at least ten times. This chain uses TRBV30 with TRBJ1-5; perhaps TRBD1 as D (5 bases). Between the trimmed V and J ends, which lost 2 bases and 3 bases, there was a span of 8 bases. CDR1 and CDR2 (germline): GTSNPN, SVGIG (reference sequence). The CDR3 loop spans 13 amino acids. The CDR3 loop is CAWSSDNNQPQHF. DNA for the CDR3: TGTGCCTGGAGTTCGGACAACAATCAGCCCCAGCATTTT. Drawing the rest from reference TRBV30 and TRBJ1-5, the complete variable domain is SQTIHQWPATLVQPVGSPLSLECTVEGTSNPNLYWYRQAAGRGLQLLFYSVGIGQISSEVPQNLSASRPQDRQFILSSKKLLLSDSGFYLCAWSSDNNQPQHFGDGTRLSIL.

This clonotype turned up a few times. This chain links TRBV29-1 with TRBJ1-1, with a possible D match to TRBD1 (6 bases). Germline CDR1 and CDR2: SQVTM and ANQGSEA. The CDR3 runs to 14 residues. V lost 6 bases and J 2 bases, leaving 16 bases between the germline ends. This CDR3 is CSVRTTDRNTEAFF. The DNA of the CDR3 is TGCAGCGTCCGTACCACGGACAGAAACACTGAAGCTTTCTTT.

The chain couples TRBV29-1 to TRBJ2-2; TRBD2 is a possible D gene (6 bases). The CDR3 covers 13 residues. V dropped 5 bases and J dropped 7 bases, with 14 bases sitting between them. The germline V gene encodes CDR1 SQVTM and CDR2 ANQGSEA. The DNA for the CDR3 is TGCAGCGTTTTGGGGGGTCTCATCGGGGAGCTGTTTTTT. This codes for CSVLGGLIGELFF.

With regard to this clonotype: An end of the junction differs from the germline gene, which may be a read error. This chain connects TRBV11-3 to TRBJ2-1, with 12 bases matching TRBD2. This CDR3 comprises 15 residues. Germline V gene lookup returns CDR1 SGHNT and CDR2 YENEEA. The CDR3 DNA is TGTGCCAACAGCTCTCTAGCGGGAGGGCTCAATGAGCAGTTCTTC. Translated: CANSSLAGGLNEQFF.

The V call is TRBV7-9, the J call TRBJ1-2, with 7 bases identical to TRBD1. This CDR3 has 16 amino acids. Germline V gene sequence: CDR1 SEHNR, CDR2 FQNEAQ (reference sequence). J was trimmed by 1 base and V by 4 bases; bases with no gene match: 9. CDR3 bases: TGTGCCAGCAGCTCCCCACGCGGGGACAGTAACTATGGCTACACCTTC. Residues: CASSSPRGDSNYGYTF. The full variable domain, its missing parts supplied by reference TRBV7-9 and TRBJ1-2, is DTGVSQNPRHKITKRGQNVTFRCDPISEHNRLYWYRQTLGQGPEFLTYFQNEAQLEKSRLLSDRFSAERPKGSFSTLEIQRTEQGDSAMYLCASSSPRGDSNYGYTFGSGTRLTVV.

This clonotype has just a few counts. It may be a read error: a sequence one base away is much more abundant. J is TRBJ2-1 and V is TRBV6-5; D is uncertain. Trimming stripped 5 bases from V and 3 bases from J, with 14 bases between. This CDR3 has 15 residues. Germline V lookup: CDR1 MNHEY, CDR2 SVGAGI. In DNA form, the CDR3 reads TGTGCCAGCAGTCAACTCGCTCTCAACTACAATGAGCAGTTCTTC. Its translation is CASSQLALNYNEQFF.

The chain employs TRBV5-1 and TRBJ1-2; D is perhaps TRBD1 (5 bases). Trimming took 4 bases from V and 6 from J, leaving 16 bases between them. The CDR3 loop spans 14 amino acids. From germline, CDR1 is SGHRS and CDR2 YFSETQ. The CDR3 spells CASSPRAGNHGYTF. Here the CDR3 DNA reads TGCGCCAGCAGCCCCAGGGCAGGGAATCATGGCTACACCTTC.

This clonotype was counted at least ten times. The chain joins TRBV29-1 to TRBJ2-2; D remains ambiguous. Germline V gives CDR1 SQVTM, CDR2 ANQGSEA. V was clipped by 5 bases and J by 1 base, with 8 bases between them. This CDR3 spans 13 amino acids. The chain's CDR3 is CSVWPENTGELFF. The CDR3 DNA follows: TGCAGCGTTTGGCCAGAGAACACCGGGGAGCTGTTTTTT.